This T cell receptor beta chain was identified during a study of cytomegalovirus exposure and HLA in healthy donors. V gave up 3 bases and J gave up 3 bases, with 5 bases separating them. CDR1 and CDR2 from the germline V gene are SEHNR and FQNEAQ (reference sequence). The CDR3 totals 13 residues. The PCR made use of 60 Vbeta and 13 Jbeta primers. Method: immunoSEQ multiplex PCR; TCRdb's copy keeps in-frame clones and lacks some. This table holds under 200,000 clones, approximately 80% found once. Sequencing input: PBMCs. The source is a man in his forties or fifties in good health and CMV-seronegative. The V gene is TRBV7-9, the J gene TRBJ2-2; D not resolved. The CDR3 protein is CASSLRYTGELFF. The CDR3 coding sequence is TGTGCCAGCAGCTTGAGATACACCGGGGAGCTGTTTTTT.